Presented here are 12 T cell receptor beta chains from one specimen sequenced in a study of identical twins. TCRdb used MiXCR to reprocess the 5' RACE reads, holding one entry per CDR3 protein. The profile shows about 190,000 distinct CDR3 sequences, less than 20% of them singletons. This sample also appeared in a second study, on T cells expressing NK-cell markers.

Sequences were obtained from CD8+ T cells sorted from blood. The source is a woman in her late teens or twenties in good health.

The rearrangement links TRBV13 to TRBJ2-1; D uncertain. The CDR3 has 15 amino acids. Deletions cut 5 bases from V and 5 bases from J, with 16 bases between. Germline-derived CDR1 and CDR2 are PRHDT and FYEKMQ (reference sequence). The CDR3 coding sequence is TGTGCCAGCAGCCCCCGGGCCCGGCCTAACAATGAGCAGTTCTTC. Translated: CASSPRARPNNEQFF.

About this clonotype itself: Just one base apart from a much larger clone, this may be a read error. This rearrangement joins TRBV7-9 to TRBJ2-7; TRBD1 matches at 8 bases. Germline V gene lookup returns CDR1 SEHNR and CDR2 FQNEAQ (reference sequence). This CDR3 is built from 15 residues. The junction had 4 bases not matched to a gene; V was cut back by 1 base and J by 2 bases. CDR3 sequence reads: CASSLGLGQAYEQYF. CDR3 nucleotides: TGTGCCAGCAGCTTAGGATTGGGACAGGCCTACGAGCAGTACTTC.

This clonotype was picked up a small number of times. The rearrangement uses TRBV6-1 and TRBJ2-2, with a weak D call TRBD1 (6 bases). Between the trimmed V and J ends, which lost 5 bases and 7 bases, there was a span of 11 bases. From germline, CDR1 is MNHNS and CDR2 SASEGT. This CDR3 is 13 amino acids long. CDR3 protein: CASSTQGNGELFF. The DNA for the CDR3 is TGTGCCAGCAGTACCCAGGGGAACGGGGAGCTGTTTTTT.

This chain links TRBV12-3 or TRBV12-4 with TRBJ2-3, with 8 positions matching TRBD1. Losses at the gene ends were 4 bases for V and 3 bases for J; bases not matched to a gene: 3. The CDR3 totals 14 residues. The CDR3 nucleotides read TGTGCCAGCAGTTACAGGGGGTATACAGATACGCAGTATTTT. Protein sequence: CASSYRGYTDTQYF.

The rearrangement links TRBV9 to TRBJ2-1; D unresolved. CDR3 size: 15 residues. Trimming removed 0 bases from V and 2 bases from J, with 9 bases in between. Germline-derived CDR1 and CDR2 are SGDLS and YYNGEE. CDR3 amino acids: CASSVATGPYNEQFF. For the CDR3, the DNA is TGTGCCAGCAGCGTAGCGACGGGCCCCTACAATGAGCAGTTCTTC.

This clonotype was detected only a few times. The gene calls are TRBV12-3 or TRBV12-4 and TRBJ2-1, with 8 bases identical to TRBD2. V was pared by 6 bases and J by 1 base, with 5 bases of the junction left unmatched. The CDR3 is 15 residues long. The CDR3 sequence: CASSLAGLSYNEQFF. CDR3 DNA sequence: TGTGCCAGCAGCCTAGCGGGTTTATCCTACAATGAGCAGTTCTTC.

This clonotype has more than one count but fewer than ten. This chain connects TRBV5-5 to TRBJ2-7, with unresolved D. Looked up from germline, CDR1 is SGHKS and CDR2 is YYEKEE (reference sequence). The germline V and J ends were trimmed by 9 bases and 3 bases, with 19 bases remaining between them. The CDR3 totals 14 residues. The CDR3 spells CAIVVRVHNYEQYF. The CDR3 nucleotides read TGTGCCATCGTTGTCAGAGTCCACAACTACGAGCAGTACTTC.

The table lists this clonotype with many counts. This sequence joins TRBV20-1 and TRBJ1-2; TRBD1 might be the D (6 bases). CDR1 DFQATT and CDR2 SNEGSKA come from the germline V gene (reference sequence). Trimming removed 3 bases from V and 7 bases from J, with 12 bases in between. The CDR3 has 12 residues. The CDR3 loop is CSARQGYLGYTF. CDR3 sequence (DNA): TGCAGTGCTAGGCAGGGGTATCTTGGCTACACCTTC.

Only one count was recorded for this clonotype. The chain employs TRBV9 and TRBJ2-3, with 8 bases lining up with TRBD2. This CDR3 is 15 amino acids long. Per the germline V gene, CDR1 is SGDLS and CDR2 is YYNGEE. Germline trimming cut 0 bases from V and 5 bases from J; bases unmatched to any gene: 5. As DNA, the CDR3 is TGTGCCAGCAGCGTAGGAGCGGGAGCGATAGATACGCAGTATTTT. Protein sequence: CASSVGAGAIDTQYF.

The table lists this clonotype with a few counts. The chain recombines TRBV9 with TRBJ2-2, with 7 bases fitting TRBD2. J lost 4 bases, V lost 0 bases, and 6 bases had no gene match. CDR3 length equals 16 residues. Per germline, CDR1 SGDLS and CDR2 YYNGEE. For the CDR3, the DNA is TGTGCCAGCAGCGTAGTAGGCGGGAGTGGCACCGGGGAGCTGTTTTTT. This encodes CASSVVGGSGTGELFF.

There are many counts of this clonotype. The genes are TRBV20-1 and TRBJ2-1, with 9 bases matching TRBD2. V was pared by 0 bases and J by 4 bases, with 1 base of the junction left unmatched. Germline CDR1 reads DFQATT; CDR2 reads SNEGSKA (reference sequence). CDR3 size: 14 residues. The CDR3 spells CSARDLAGYNEQFF. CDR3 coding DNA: TGCAGTGCTAGAGATCTAGCGGGATACAATGAGCAGTTCTTC.

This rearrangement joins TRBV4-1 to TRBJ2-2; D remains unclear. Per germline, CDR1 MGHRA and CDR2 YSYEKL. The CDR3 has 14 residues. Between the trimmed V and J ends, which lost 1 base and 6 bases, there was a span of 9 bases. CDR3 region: CASSQGRLAGELFF. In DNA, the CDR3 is TGCGCCAGCAGCCAAGGACGGTTGGCCGGGGAGCTGTTTTTT.